The TCR beta chain described here comes from a study of spatial heterogeneity in lung cancer. Study as a whole: As counted in raw reads, each unique TCR and UMI combination appeared more than ten times on average.

Germline V lookup: CDR1 SQVTM, CDR2 ANQGSEA. The CDR3 extends over 14 amino acids. The V and J ends lost 5 bases and 1 base respectively, with 11 bases between them. Time point described: sample taken at primary tumor resection. No cells were sorted before sequencing. The whole RNA sequenced was extracted from tumor, nontumor lung or frozen PBMC. Via MiXCR, TCRdb re-called the 5' RACE reads, giving one row per CDR3 protein. The sample has roughly 100,000 distinct CDR3 sequences, under 9% seen once. The sample in question was PBMCs, obtained at surgery. The TCR sequence derives from a male donor with early-stage non-small cell lung cancer. V and J are TRBV29-1 and TRBJ2-2; a possible D gene is TRBD2 (6 bases). CDR3 bases: TGCAGCGTTCGGAGGGGAGAGAACACCGGGGAGCTGTTTTTT. Translating it yields CSVRRGENTGELFF.